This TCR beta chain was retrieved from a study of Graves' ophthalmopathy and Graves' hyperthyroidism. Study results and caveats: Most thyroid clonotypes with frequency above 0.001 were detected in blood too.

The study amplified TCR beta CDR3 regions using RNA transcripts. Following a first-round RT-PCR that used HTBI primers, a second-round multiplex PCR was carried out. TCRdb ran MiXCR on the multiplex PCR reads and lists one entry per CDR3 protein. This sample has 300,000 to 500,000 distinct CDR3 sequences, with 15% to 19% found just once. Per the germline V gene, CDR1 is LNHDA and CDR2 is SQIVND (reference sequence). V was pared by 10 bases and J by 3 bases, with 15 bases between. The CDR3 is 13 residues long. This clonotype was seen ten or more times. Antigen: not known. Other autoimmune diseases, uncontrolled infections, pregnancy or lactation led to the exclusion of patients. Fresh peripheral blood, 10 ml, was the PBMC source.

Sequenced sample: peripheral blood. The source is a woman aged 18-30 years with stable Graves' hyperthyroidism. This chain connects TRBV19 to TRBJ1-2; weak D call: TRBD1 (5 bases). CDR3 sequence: CATSGHPDYGYTF. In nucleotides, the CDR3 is TGTGCCACCTCAGGGCATCCCGACTATGGCTACACCTTC.